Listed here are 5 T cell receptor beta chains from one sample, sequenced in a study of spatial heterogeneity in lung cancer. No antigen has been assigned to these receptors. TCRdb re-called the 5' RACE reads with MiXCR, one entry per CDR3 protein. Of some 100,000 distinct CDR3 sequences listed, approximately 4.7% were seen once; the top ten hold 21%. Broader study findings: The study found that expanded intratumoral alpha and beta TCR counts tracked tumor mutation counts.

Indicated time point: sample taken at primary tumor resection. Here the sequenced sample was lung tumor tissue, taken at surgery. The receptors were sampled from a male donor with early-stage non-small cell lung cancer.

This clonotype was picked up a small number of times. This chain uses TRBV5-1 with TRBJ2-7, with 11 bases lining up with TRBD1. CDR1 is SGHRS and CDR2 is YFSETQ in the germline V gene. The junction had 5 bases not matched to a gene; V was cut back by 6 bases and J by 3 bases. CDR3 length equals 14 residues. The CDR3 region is CASNSGTGGYEQYF. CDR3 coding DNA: TGCGCCAGCAACTCCGGGACAGGGGGCTACGAGCAGTACTTC.

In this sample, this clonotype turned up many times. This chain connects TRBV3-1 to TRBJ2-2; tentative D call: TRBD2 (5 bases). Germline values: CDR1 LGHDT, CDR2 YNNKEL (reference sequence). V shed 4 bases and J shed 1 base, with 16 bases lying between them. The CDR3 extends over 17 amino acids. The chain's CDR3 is CASSLYFGGLNTGELFF. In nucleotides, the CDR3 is TGTGCCAGCAGCCTTTATTTCGGCGGGTTGAACACCGGGGAGCTGTTTTTT.

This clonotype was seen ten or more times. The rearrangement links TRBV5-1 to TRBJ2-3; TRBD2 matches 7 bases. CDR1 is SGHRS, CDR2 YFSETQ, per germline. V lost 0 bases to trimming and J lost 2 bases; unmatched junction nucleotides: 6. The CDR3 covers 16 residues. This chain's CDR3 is CASSLAPGRITDTQYF. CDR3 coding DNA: TGCGCCAGCAGCTTGGCCCCCGGGAGGATCACAGATACGCAGTATTTT.

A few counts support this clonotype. The CDR3 DNA reads as TGTGCCAGCAGGCCGAAGTTCCCGATCAAGACAGGGGCCCTCGGCGAGCAGTACTTC. This codes for CASRPKFPIKTGALGEQYF. The chain combines TRBV28 with TRBJ2-7; 8 bases match TRBD1. V gave up 6 bases and J gave up 6 bases; unmatched junction bases: 25. This CDR3 is built from 19 residues. CDR1 MDHEN and CDR2 SYDVKM come from the germline V gene. Full variable domain (missing parts from reference TRBV28 and TRBJ2-7): DVKVTQSSRYLVKRTGEKVFLECVQDMDHENMFWYRQDPGLGLRLIYFSYDVKMKEKGDIPEGYSVSREKKERFSLILESASTNQTSMYLCASRPKFPIKTGALGEQYFGPGTRLTVT.

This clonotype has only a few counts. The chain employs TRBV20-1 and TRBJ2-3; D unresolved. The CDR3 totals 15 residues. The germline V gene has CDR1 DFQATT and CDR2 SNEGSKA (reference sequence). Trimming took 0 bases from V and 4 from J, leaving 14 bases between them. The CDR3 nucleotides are TGCAGTGCTAGAGATCCATGGAACCACCCAGATACGCAGTATTTT. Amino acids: CSARDPWNHPDTQYF.